This T cell receptor (beta chain) was identified during a study of CD8+CD57+ T cells in acquired aplastic anemia. Study-level results: There were 25 to 35 CD8+ CDR3 sequences that occurred in both patients and controls.

CDR3 and TCR beta VDJ profiling relied on a genomic DNA template. TCRdb ran MiXCR on the reads and lists one entry per CDR3 protein. The sample contains hundreds of thousands of distinct CDR3 sequences, approximately 32% of which appear only once. Sequencing was done on patients that had shown CD8+CD57+ cell expansion by flow cytometry. The CDR3 loop spans 15 amino acids. J gave up 3 bases and V 5 bases, and 10 bases lay outside the gene matches. Germline CDR1 reads MNHNS; CDR2 reads SASEGT. This clonotype was detected only a few times. Its antigen is unidentified. The sequence was collected from a human donor with aplastic anemia. The chain carries TRBV6-1 and TRBJ2-7, with 7 bases lining up with TRBD1. The sequenced material came from sorted CD4+, CD8+, or CD8+CD57+ T cells (not recorded which) from PBMCs. The CDR3 here is CASSRGLGQYYEQYF. CDR3 DNA sequence: TGTGCCAGCAGTAGGGGCTTGGGACAGTACTACGAGCAGTACTTC.